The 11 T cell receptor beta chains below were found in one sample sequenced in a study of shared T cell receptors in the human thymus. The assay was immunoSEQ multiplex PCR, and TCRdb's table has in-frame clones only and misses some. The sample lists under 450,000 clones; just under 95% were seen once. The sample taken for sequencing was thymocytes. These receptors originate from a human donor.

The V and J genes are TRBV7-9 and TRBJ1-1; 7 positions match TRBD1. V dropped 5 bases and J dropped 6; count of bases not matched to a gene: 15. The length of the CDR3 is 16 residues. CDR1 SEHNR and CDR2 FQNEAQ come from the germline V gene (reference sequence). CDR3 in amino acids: CASSVPERTGAAEAFF. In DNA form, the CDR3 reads TGTGCCAGCAGCGTACCAGAGCGAACAGGGGCAGCTGAAGCTTTCTTT.

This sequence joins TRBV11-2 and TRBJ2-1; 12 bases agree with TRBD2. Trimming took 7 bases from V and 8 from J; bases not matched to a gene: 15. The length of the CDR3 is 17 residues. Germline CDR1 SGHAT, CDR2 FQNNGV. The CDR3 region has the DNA TGTGCCAGCACCAAGACGGCTAGCGGGAGGGCCCCGGATGAGCAGTTCTTC. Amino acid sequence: CASTKTASGRAPDEQFF. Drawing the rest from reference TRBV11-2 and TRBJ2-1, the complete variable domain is EAGVAQSPRYKIIEKRQSVAFWCNPISGHATLYWYQQILGQGPKLLIQFQNNGVVDDSQLPKDRFSAERLKGVDSTLKIQPAKLEDSAVYLCASTKTASGRAPDEQFFGPGTRLTVL.

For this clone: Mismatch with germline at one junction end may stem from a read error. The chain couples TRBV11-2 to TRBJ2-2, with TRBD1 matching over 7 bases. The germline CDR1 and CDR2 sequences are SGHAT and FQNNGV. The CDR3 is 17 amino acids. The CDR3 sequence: CASSQGPGQRNTGELLF. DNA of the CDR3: TGTGCCAGCAGCCAAGGGCCGGGACAGAGAAACACCGGGGAGCTGCTTTTT.

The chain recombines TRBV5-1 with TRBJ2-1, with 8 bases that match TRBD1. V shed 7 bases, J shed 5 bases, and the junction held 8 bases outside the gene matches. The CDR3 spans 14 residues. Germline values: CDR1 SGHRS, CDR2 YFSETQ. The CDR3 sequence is CASPDRGGHNEQFF. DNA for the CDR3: TGCGCCAGCCCCGACAGGGGAGGCCACAATGAGCAGTTCTTC.

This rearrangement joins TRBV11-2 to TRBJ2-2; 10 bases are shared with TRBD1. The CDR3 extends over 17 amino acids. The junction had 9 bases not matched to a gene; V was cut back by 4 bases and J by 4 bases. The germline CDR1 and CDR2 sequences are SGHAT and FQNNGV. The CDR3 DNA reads TGTGCCAGCAGCTCGTCCGGGACAGGGGTTAGCACCGGGGAGCTGTTTTTT. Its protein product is CASSSSGTGVSTGELFF.

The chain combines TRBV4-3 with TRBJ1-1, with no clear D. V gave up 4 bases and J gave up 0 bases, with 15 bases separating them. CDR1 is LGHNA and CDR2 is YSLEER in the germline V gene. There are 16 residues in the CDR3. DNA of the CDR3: TGCGCCAGCAGCCCAGCGGCGGCAGTCATGAACACTGAAGCTTTCTTT. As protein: CASSPAAAVMNTEAFF.

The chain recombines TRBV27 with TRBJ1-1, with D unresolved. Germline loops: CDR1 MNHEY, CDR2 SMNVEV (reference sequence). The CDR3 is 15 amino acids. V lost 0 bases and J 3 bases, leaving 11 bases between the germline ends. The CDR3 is CASSLSGRRDTEAFF. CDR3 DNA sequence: TGTGCCAGCAGTTTATCCGGCAGGAGGGACACTGAAGCTTTCTTT.

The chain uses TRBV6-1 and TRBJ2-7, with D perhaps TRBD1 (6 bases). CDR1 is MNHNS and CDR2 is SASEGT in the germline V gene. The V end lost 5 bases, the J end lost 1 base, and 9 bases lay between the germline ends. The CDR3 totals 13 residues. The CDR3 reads CASSCQGSYEQYF. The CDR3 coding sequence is TGTGCCAGCAGTTGTCAGGGGTCCTACGAGCAGTACTTC.

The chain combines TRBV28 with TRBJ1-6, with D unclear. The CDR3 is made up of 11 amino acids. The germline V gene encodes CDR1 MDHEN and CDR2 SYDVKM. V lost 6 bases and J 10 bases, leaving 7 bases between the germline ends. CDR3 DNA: TGTGCCAGCAGCCCCGACTCACCCCTCCACTTT. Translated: CASSPDSPLHF.

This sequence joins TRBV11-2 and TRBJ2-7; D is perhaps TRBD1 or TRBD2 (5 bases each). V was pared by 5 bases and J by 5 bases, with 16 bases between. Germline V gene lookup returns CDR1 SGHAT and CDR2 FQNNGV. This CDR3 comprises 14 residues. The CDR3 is CASSGRGTLDEQYF. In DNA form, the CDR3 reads TGTGCCAGCAGCGGCCGGGGCACCTTGGACGAGCAGTACTTC. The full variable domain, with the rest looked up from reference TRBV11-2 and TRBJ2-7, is EAGVAQSPRYKIIEKRQSVAFWCNPISGHATLYWYQQILGQGPKLLIQFQNNGVVDDSQLPKDRFSAERLKGVDSTLKIQPAKLEDSAVYLCASSGRGTLDEQYFGPGTRLTVT.

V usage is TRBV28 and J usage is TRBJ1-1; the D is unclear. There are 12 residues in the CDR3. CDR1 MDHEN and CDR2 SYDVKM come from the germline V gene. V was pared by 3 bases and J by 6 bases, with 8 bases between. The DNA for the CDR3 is TGTGCCAGCAGTTTCGCAAGTCCTGAAGCTTTCTTT. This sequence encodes CASSFASPEAFF.